This T cell receptor beta chain was documented in a study of blood T cells in healthy people across ages. A second about 7 to 12 cycle PCR used barcoded and J-beta primers. A single record per CDR3 protein comes from TCRdb applying MiXCR to the 5' RACE reads. Of around 700,000 distinct CDR3 sequences listed, approximately 25% are singletons. This clonotype was picked up one time. The antigen remains undetermined. Notes on the study in general: One million T cells yielded diversity estimates that were considered underestimates.

CDR1 and CDR2 (germline): LGHNA, YNFKEQ. V lost 0 bases to trimming and J lost 7 bases; unmatched junction nucleotides: 11. This CDR3 has 16 amino acids. These same data were also listed under a study on T cells of mothers and their children. That paper states: Extracted RNA, in its entirety, went into cDNA synthesis at about 1.5 ug per 15 ul. M1S, a second-PCR primer, added sample barcodes and 2-4 random nucleotides.

The TCR sequence derives from a boy aged 10-17 years in good health. This chain connects TRBV4-2 to TRBJ2-7, with 8 bases aligning to TRBD1. Sequencing was performed on blood. CDR3 in DNA: TGTGCCAGCAGCCAAGATCCGTGGCAGGGGGCTGGGGAGCAGTACTTC. Amino acid sequence: CASSQDPWQGAGEQYF.